The clone carrying this T cell receptor (beta chain) was counted a single time. The antigen is undetermined. Sequencing used immunoSEQ multiplex PCR; TCRdb keeps in-frame clones, though not all of them. This sample carries fewer than 50,000 clones, about 80% of them seen once, and the ten largest clones take roughly 7.1%. In germline, CDR1 is SGDLS, CDR2 YYNGEE. The CDR3 contains 15 residues. The V end was cut by 1 base, the J end by 2 bases, with 11 bases between. This sample stems from a study of OX40 agonist ivuxolimab in advanced cancers. Study-wide context: Averaging about 60 years in age, with a range of roughly 20 to 79, the cohort was 65% to 90% male.

Patients with a history of autoimmune disease or on systemic immunosuppression were excluded. Whole-study results and caveats: Partial responders at 0.1-3.0 mg/kg had among the lowest clonal expansion.

J is TRBJ2-3 and V is TRBV9; D not certain. This TCR came from an adult with an advanced solid tumor such as melanoma, head and neck, liver or kidney cancer. The material was CD4+ or CD8+ T cells sorted from blood, obtained in a trial of the OX40 agonist ivuxolimab. Written as DNA, the CDR3 is TGTGCCAGCAGCGTACTTACTACCCTCACAGATACGCAGTATTTT. Residues: CASSVLTTLTDTQYF.